The 25 T cell receptor beta chains given below trace back to one sample, sequenced in a study of blood T cell repertoires in COVID-19. Libraries were prepared by immunoSEQ multiplex PCR; TCRdb keeps only in-frame clonotypes and omits some of them. This table has some 190,000 clones, 86% appearing once. The sequenced material came from PBMCs or T cells enriched from blood (not recorded which). The receptors here all came from a woman between 40 and 55 years old in a cohort exposed to, infected with or recovered from COVID-19 (not recorded which).

The chain couples TRBV7-6 to TRBJ2-1; 7 bases agree with TRBD2. V shed 3 bases, J shed 2 bases, and the junction held 4 bases outside the gene matches. The CDR3 is 15 residues long. Germline V gene lookup returns CDR1 SGHVS and CDR2 FNYEAQ. CDR3 sequence (DNA): TGTGCCAGCAGCTTTGGCGGGAGTGCCTACAATGAGCAGTTCTTC. This gives the protein CASSFGGSAYNEQFF.

The chain uses TRBV11-3 and TRBJ2-7, with TRBD2 matching 9 bases. With 5 bases clipped from V and 2 bases from J, the junction kept 7 bases outside the gene matches. Germline-derived CDR1 and CDR2 are SGHNT and YENEEA. The CDR3 has 15 residues. The CDR3 here is CASSPRSGGTYEQYF. Written as DNA, the CDR3 is TGTGCCAGCAGCCCGAGAAGCGGGGGGACCTACGAGCAGTACTTC.

V gene TRBV5-6 combines with J gene TRBJ1-5; TRBD1 matches 12 bases. Germline CDR1 SGHDT, CDR2 YYEEEE. The CDR3 spans 16 residues. V lost 3 bases and J lost 6; bases outside the gene matches: 7. The CDR3: CASSSTGTGGIQPQHF. CDR3 DNA sequence: TGTGCCAGCAGCTCAACCGGGACAGGGGGCATTCAGCCCCAGCATTTT. Based on the CDR3 plus reference TRBV5-6 and TRBJ1-5, the full variable domain is DAGVTQSPTHLIKTRGQQVTLRCSPKSGHDTVSWYQQALGQGPQFIFQYYEEEERQRGNFPDRFSGHQFPNYSSELNVNALLLGDSALYLCASSSTGTGGIQPQHFGDGTRLSIL.

The chain links TRBV5-1 to TRBJ1-1; D gene uncertain. V was pared by 4 bases and J by 2 bases, with 9 bases between. The CDR3 totals 13 residues. CDR1 and CDR2 (germline): SGHRS, YFSETQ. Here the CDR3 reads CASSPLLNTEAFF. In DNA, the CDR3 is TGCGCCAGCAGCCCGCTACTTAACACTGAAGCTTTCTTT. Full variable domain (outside the CDR3, taken from reference TRBV5-1 and TRBJ1-1): KAGVTQTPRYLIKTRGQQVTLSCSPISGHRSVSWYQQTPGQGLQFLFEYFSETQRNKGNFPGRFSGRQFSNSRSEMNVSTLELGDSALYLCASSPLLNTEAFFGQGTRLTVV.

The genes are TRBV4-1 and TRBJ1-1; D is undetermined. V was shortened by 1 base and J by 1 base, with 13 bases between the two germline ends. The CDR3 runs 16 residues. Germline V gives CDR1 MGHRA, CDR2 YSYEKL. The CDR3 here is CASSQVPGRSNTEAFF. The CDR3 DNA sequence: TGCGCCAGCAGCCAAGTTCCAGGCAGATCGAACACTGAAGCTTTCTTT.

The CDR3, as DNA: TGCGCCAGCAGCCAAGATCAGGGATTGTCCTACGAGCAGTACTTC. Translating gives CASSQDQGLSYEQYF. The chain couples TRBV4-1 to TRBJ2-7; perhaps TRBD1 as D (5 bases). Germline assignment: CDR1 MGHRA and CDR2 YSYEKL. The CDR3 contains 15 residues. V dropped 0 bases and J dropped 1 base, with 10 bases sitting between them.

This sequence joins TRBV9 and TRBJ1-1, with D possibly TRBD1 on 5 matching bases. The germline V and J ends were trimmed by 1 base and 3 bases, with 7 bases remaining between them. Germline-derived CDR1 and CDR2 are SGDLS and YYNGEE. The CDR3 has 13 residues. CDR3 in DNA: TGTGCCAGCAGCGTACGACAGTACACTGAAGCTTTCTTT. Its protein is CASSVRQYTEAFF.

This chain links TRBV21-1 with TRBJ2-5; TRBD1 is taken as the D call from the table, unchecked against the DNA. TRBV21-1 is a known pseudogene. This CDR3 region has 14 residues. The DNA of the CDR3 is TGTGCCAGCAACCCGAGGGACACCCAAGAGACCCAGTACTTC. Its protein product is CASNPRDTQETQYF.

There are a few counts of this clone. This chain joins TRBV4-1 and TRBJ1-1, with 7 bases fitting TRBD1. CDR1 and CDR2 (germline): MGHRA, YSYEKL. CDR3 size: 17 residues. With 3 bases clipped from V and 3 bases from J, the junction kept 13 bases outside the gene matches. The DNA of the CDR3 is TGCGCCAGCAGCCACGCCAGGGGGTATAGTTTGGACACTGAAGCTTTCTTT. This sequence encodes CASSHARGYSLDTEAFF.

The chain employs TRBV5-4 and TRBJ2-1; 9 nucleotides align to TRBD2. J gave up 0 bases and V 2 bases, and 9 bases lay outside the gene matches. Germline lookup yields CDR1 SGHNT and CDR2 YYREEE (reference sequence). This CDR3 is 18 amino acids long. CDR3 coding DNA: TGTGCCAGCAGCTTTAGTCAAGCGGGGGGCGTCTCCTACAATGAGCAGTTCTTC. The encoded protein is CASSFSQAGGVSYNEQFF.

V usage is TRBV19 and J usage is TRBJ2-5; 7 nucleotides line up with TRBD2. Germline assignment: CDR1 LNHDA and CDR2 SQIVND (reference sequence). The CDR3 is 15 amino acids. V shed 3 bases and J 2 bases; nucleotides not matched to a gene: 6. CDR3 sequence reads: CASSILLAPQETQYF. CDR3 DNA sequence: TGTGCCAGTAGTATCCTACTAGCGCCTCAAGAGACCCAGTACTTC.

The V gene is TRBV9, the J gene TRBJ1-1, with D perhaps TRBD1 (6 bases). V lost 3 bases to trimming and J lost 8 bases, with 17 bases between them. Germline loops: CDR1 SGDLS, CDR2 YYNGEE. This CDR3 is built from 14 residues. CDR3 sequence: CASSDGQFRKEAFF. The CDR3 DNA is TGTGCCAGCAGCGATGGACAGTTCCGGAAGGAAGCTTTCTTT.

The chain couples TRBV19 to TRBJ1-5, with D possibly being TRBD1 (5 bases). Germline V gene sequence: CDR1 LNHDA, CDR2 SQIVND (reference sequence). The CDR3 consists of 16 residues. V lost 5 bases and J lost 1, with 15 bases in between. In DNA, the CDR3 is TGTGCCAGTAGTTACTCCCCCAGGGCAAGCAATCAGCCCCAGCATTTT. The encoded protein is CASSYSPRASNQPQHF. The full variable domain, in which reference TRBV19 and TRBJ1-5 provide the parts outside the CDR3, is DGGITQSPKYLFRKEGQNVTLSCEQNLNHDAMYWYRQDPGQGLRLIYYSQIVNDFQKGDIAEGYSVSREKKESFPLTVTSAQKNPTAFYLCASSYSPRASNQPQHFGDGTRLSIL.

The chain joins TRBV29-1 to TRBJ1-2, with 7 bases identical to TRBD1. There are 16 residues in the CDR3. Per the germline V gene, CDR1 is SQVTM and CDR2 is ANQGSEA. V shed 4 bases, J shed 2 bases, and the junction held 13 bases outside the gene matches. The CDR3 protein is CSVGPGQSFQNYGYTF. The DNA of the CDR3 is TGCAGCGTTGGACCGGGACAGAGTTTCCAAAACTATGGCTACACCTTC. The variable domain in full, completed from reference TRBV29-1 and TRBJ1-2, reads SAVISQKPSRDICQRGTSLTIQCQVDSQVTMMFWYRQQPGQSLTLIATANQGSEATYESGFVIDKFPISRPNLTFSTLTVSNMSPEDSSIYLCSVGPGQSFQNYGYTFGSGTRLTVV.

The V gene is TRBV7-9, the J gene TRBJ1-4; a possible D gene is TRBD1 (5 bases). The CDR3 spans 17 residues. V was cut by 5 bases and J by 3 bases, with 19 bases left in between. The germline V gene has CDR1 SEHNR and CDR2 FQNEAQ (reference sequence). The CDR3 nucleotides are TGTGCCAGCAGCCTAGGTGGCCAGGGCCCGGCTAATGAAAAACTGTTTTTT. Translation gives CASSLGGQGPANEKLFF. The whole variable domain, filled in from reference TRBV7-9 and TRBJ1-4, reads DTGVSQNPRHKITKRGQNVTFRCDPISEHNRLYWYRQTLGQGPEFLTYFQNEAQLEKSRLLSDRFSAERPKGSFSTLEIQRTEQGDSAMYLCASSLGGQGPANEKLFFGSGTQLSVL.

The CDR3, as DNA: TGTGCCAGCAGCCAAGAAAGAAGATGGGGCCGTTTTGAAAAACTGTTTTTT. It encodes CASSQERRWGRFEKLFF. This chain uses TRBV4-2 with TRBJ1-4; possibly TRBD1 for D (5 bases). This CDR3 is 17 amino acids long. The germline gives CDR1 LGHNA, CDR2 YNFKEQ. Trimming left V 0 bases short and J 7 bases short, with 18 bases between.

This clone was seen only a few times. Other DNA sequences in the same sample also yield this CDR3. This chain uses TRBV13 with TRBJ1-2; a weak D match, TRBD1 (6 bases). Germline V gene data show CDR1 as PRHDT and CDR2 as FYEKMQ (reference sequence). The CDR3 contains 13 residues. The germline V and J ends were trimmed by 0 bases and 5 bases, with 7 bases remaining between them. CDR3 region: CASSLGQGYGYTF. The DNA for the CDR3 is TGTGCCAGCAGCTTAGGTCAGGGGTATGGCTACACCTTC. Combining the CDR3 with reference TRBV13 and TRBJ1-2 gives the whole variable domain AAGVIQSPRHLIKEKRETATLKCYPIPRHDTVYWYQQGPGQDPQFLISFYEKMQSDKGSIPDRFSAQQFSDYHSELNMSSLELGDSALYFCASSLGQGYGYTFGSGTRLTVV.

This clone showed up just a few times. The chain couples TRBV2 to TRBJ2-5, with a weak D call TRBD1 (6 bases). CDR3 length: 14 amino acids. V lost 7 bases to trimming and J lost 2 bases, with 14 bases between them. Germline values: CDR1 SNHLY, CDR2 FYNNEI. The CDR3: CASKDDRSQETQYF. The CDR3, as DNA: TGTGCCAGCAAAGATGACAGGTCTCAAGAGACCCAGTACTTC.

The gene calls are TRBV7-9 and TRBJ2-5, with 7 bases aligning to TRBD1. Trimming took 4 bases from V and 4 from J; bases not matched to a gene: 9. CDR1 and CDR2 (germline): SEHNR, FQNEAQ (reference sequence). The CDR3 runs to 15 residues. CDR3 in amino acids: CASSSGEAGGETQYF. CDR3 coding DNA: TGTGCCAGCAGCTCCGGCGAGGCAGGGGGAGAGACCCAGTACTTC.

This chain connects TRBV9 to TRBJ1-5; possible D gene TRBD1, 5 bases. CDR1 SGDLS and CDR2 YYNGEE come from the germline V gene. The CDR3 is made up of 15 amino acids. Trimming took 4 bases from V and 5 from J, leaving 16 bases between them. The CDR3 coding sequence is TGTGCCAGCAGCCTAGAAGGGGTTGGGGATCAGCCCCAGCATTTT. This encodes CASSLEGVGDQPQHF. Full variable domain (remainder filled in from reference TRBV9 and TRBJ1-5): DSGVTQTPKHLITATGQRVTLRCSPRSGDLSVYWYQQSLDQGLQFLIQYYNGEERAKGNILERFSAQQFPDLHSELNLSSLELGDSALYFCASSLEGVGDQPQHFGDGTRLSIL.

This sequence joins TRBV28 and TRBJ2-7, with 11 bases aligning to TRBD2. The CDR3 runs 15 residues. Germline loops: CDR1 MDHEN, CDR2 SYDVKM. The junction had 7 bases not matched to a gene; V was cut back by 6 bases and J by 3 bases. The CDR3 DNA follows: TGTGCCAGCAGCCGTACGACTAGCGGGGACTACGAGCAGTACTTC. It translates to CASSRTTSGDYEQYF.

V and J are TRBV30 and TRBJ1-1; 9 bases map to TRBD1. The CDR3 is 17 amino acids. The V segment lost 0 bases and the J segment 0 bases; nucleotides outside the gene matches: 8. Germline V lookup: CDR1 GTSNPN, CDR2 SVGIG (reference sequence). This CDR3 reads CAWSVPGWDRVNTEAFF. CDR3 DNA sequence: TGTGCCTGGAGTGTACCCGGCTGGGACAGGGTGAACACTGAAGCTTTCTTT.

The chain uses TRBV7-2 and TRBJ1-6; possible D gene TRBD1, 6 bases. The germline V gene has CDR1 SGHTA and CDR2 FQGNSA. The CDR3 has 15 amino acids. Trimming removed 5 bases at V and 6 bases at J, with 14 bases between. For the CDR3, the DNA is TGTGCCAGCAGCGAACAGGGAAGGGGTAATTCACCCCTCCACTTT. It yields the protein CASSEQGRGNSPLHF.

The chain recombines TRBV4-1 with TRBJ1-1; D is perhaps TRBD1 (5 bases). This CDR3 is built from 12 residues. V was clipped by 2 bases and J by 8 bases, with 9 bases between them. CDR1 is MGHRA and CDR2 is YSYEKL in the germline V gene. For the CDR3, the DNA is TGCGCCAGCAGCCAAACAGGCAGAGAAGCTTTCTTT. Its protein product is CASSQTGREAFF.

The chain employs TRBV6-1 and TRBJ2-1, with D possibly TRBD2 on 6 matching bases. In germline, CDR1 is MNHNS, CDR2 SASEGT. This CDR3 has 13 residues. V was clipped by 3 bases and J by 7 bases, with 10 bases between them. CDR3 nucleotide sequence: TGTGCCAGCAGTGAGGGACTCCGGAATGAGCAGTTCTTC. Protein sequence: CASSEGLRNEQFF.